The 19 T cell receptor beta chains below all came from one sample that was sequenced in a study of cytomegalovirus exposure and HLA in healthy donors. The PCR used 60 Vbeta and 13 Jbeta primers. Generated by immunoSEQ multiplex PCR, the TCRdb table keeps only in-frame clones and is missing some. The data show about 92,000 clones, 84% seen once. Sequences were obtained from PBMCs. The receptors derive from a woman aged 18-35 years in good health and CMV-seropositive.

This clone is a singleton in its sample. The chain employs TRBV18 and TRBJ2-3; D perhaps matches TRBD1 (5 bases). Germline V gene data show CDR1 as KGHSH and CDR2 as LQKENI. V dropped 6 bases and J dropped 6 bases, with 10 bases sitting between them. This CDR3 region has 12 residues. The CDR3 protein is CASSPTGDTQYF. The DNA for the CDR3 is TGTGCCAGCTCCCCCACAGGTGATACGCAGTATTTT.

The rearrangement joins TRBV7-9 to TRBJ2-5, with D tentatively TRBD2 (6 bases). V gave up 1 base and J gave up 2 bases, with 11 bases separating them. The CDR3 extends over 15 amino acids. CDR1 is SEHNR, CDR2 FQNEAQ, per germline (reference sequence). CDR3 amino acids: CASSLVTGGQETQYF. CDR3 DNA sequence: TGTGCCAGCAGCTTAGTAACTGGAGGGCAAGAGACCCAGTACTTC.

The chain carries TRBV29-1 and TRBJ2-1; D uncertain. This CDR3 comprises 14 residues. V lost 3 bases and J 4 bases, leaving 13 bases between the germline ends. The germline V gene encodes CDR1 SQVTM and CDR2 ANQGSEA. As DNA, the CDR3 is TGCAGCGTTGAGAGTTTTTTGCGGTACAATGAGCAGTTCTTC. This sequence encodes CSVESFLRYNEQFF.

The J gene is TRBJ1-5, the V gene TRBV28, with 9 nucleotides matching TRBD1. CDR1 is MDHEN and CDR2 is SYDVKM in the germline V gene. With V trimmed by 8 bases and J by 6 bases, 2 bases remained unmatched. The CDR3 totals 12 residues. CDR3 nucleotide sequence: TGTGCCAGCGGGACAGGGTCTCAGCCCCAGCATTTT. Translation: CASGTGSQPQHF. The full variable domain, rest sourced from reference TRBV28 and TRBJ1-5, is DVKVTQSSRYLVKRTGEKVFLECVQDMDHENMFWYRQDPGLGLRLIYFSYDVKMKEKGDIPEGYSVSREKKERFSLILESASTNQTSMYLCASGTGSQPQHFGDGTRLSIL.

The rearrangement joins TRBV6-5 to TRBJ1-5; D not resolved. Germline V gene sequence: CDR1 MNHEY, CDR2 SVGAGI. V shed 4 bases and J shed 7 bases, with 11 bases lying between them. This CDR3 is built from 13 residues. CDR3 amino acids: CASSSWGGQPQHF. The CDR3 DNA is TGTGCCAGCAGTTCCTGGGGAGGCCAGCCCCAGCATTTT.

The genes are TRBV28 and TRBJ2-7; the D gene is possibly TRBD2 (6 bases). The CDR3 covers 15 residues. CDR1 is MDHEN and CDR2 is SYDVKM in the germline V gene. V gave up 5 bases and J gave up 4 bases, with 18 bases separating them. CDR3 nucleotides: TGTGCCAGCAGTCCCCCGTTCGGGGGAACTTACGAGCAGTACTTC. It specifies CASSPPFGGTYEQYF.

This clone was seen only a few times. V is TRBV6-4 and J is TRBJ2-3; a weak D match, TRBD2 (6 bases). This CDR3 is 14 amino acids long. V was clipped by 4 bases and J by 2 bases, with 10 bases between them. Germline V gene lookup returns CDR1 MRHNA and CDR2 SNTAGT. The CDR3 region is CASSVEGTTDTQYF. The CDR3 nucleotides are TGTGCCAGCAGTGTGGAGGGGACCACAGATACGCAGTATTTT.

The chain is built from TRBV28 and TRBJ1-5; 8 nucleotides match TRBD1. This CDR3 contains 17 residues. Germline CDR1 MDHEN, CDR2 SYDVKM. Losses at the gene ends were 4 bases for V and 3 bases for J; bases not matched to a gene: 11. Here the CDR3 reads CASSSARTGRLNQPQHF. For the CDR3, the DNA is TGTGCCAGCAGTTCAGCCCGGACAGGGCGCCTCAATCAGCCCCAGCATTTT.

This chain links TRBV27 with TRBJ2-5; D is uncertain. The V gene lost 7 bases and the J gene lost 3 bases, with 18 bases spanning the gap. Germline V gene sequence: CDR1 MNHEY, CDR2 SMNVEV (reference sequence). The CDR3 is 15 amino acids. CDR3 residues: CASKVSGSNEETQYF. The CDR3 DNA reads TGTGCCAGCAAGGTCTCAGGCTCAAATGAAGAGACCCAGTACTTC.

This sequence joins TRBV5-1 and TRBJ2-7, with a possible D match to TRBD1 (6 bases). Germline V CDR1 and CDR2: SGHRS, YFSETQ. This CDR3 region has 17 residues. The V and J ends lost 3 bases and 0 bases respectively, with 19 bases between them. CDR3 DNA sequence: TGCGCCAGCAGCTCGCAAACAGGGTTAGGTAGCTCCTACGAGCAGTACTTC. Translating gives CASSSQTGLGSSYEQYF.

J is TRBJ1-2 and V is TRBV5-1; D remains unclear. Germline V gives CDR1 SGHRS, CDR2 YFSETQ. V lost 7 bases and J lost 0, with 10 bases in between. This CDR3 contains 13 residues. The CDR3 bases are TGCGCCAGCTCCCGAGAATCTAACTATGGCTACACCTTC. This codes for CASSRESNYGYTF.

This clone turned up a few times. The genes are TRBV5-5 and TRBJ2-1; D unclear. V dropped 0 bases and J dropped 4 bases, with 5 bases sitting between them. This CDR3 contains 13 residues. The germline CDR1 and CDR2 sequences are SGHKS and YYEKEE (reference sequence). The CDR3 reads CASSLDSYNEQFF. The CDR3 DNA sequence: TGTGCCAGCAGCTTGGACAGTTACAATGAGCAGTTCTTC.

J is TRBJ2-6 and V is TRBV6-5; possibly TRBD2 for D (6 bases). CDR3 length: 14 amino acids. Trimming stripped 5 bases from V and 6 bases from J, with 11 bases between. Germline V gene lookup returns CDR1 MNHEY and CDR2 SVGAGI. The CDR3 spells CASSAGLKANVLTF. CDR3 DNA sequence: TGTGCCAGCAGTGCGGGGCTTAAGGCCAACGTCCTGACTTTC.

This sequence joins TRBV28 and TRBJ1-1; 7 bases are a match to TRBD1. The germline CDR1 and CDR2 sequences are MDHEN and SYDVKM. The CDR3 runs 15 residues. The V segment lost 5 bases and the J segment 0 bases; nucleotides outside the gene matches: 6. This CDR3 is CASSAGGQMNTEAFF. For the CDR3, the DNA is TGTGCCAGCAGTGCGGGGGGACAGATGAACACTGAAGCTTTCTTT.

The chain uses TRBV19 and TRBJ1-5; weak D call: TRBD1 (5 bases). Germline CDR1 LNHDA, CDR2 SQIVND (reference sequence). The CDR3 extends over 15 amino acids. Trimming shortened V by 10 bases and J by 3 bases, and 19 bases separated the two germline ends. Here the CDR3 reads CATQGGAGFNQPQHF. The CDR3 DNA sequence: TGTGCCACTCAGGGAGGAGCTGGCTTCAATCAGCCCCAGCATTTT.

The chain is built from TRBV5-1 and TRBJ1-6; 8 bases fit TRBD1. Germline V CDR1 and CDR2: SGHRS, YFSETQ. This CDR3 is 16 amino acids long. V lost 0 bases, J lost 7 bases, and 6 bases stayed unmatched. CDR3 region: CASSLGLTGANSPLHF. The CDR3 DNA sequence: TGCGCCAGCAGCTTGGGATTGACAGGGGCAAATTCACCCCTCCACTTT.

This chain joins TRBV7-9 and TRBJ1-1, with unresolved D. V lost 7 bases and J 5 bases, leaving 20 bases between the germline ends. From germline, CDR1 is SEHNR and CDR2 FQNEAQ (reference sequence). The CDR3 contains 15 residues. Here the CDR3 DNA reads TGTGCCAGCACCGGTCGCGGGCGGGTGGGTACTGAAGCTTTCTTT. Protein: CASTGRGRVGTEAFF.

The chain combines TRBV29-1 with TRBJ2-3; 7 positions match TRBD1. Looked up from germline, CDR1 is SQVTM and CDR2 is ANQGSEA. The CDR3 extends over 12 amino acids. The V gene end was trimmed by 8 bases and the J gene end by 8 bases; junction bases not matched to a gene: 10. In DNA form, the CDR3 reads TGCAGCCCCGGACAGGTTCACGTTACGCAGTATTTT. Protein product: CSPGQVHVTQYF.

This clone occurred once. The chain combines TRBV11-3 with TRBJ1-1, with D tentatively TRBD1 (5 bases). Germline CDR1 is SGHNT and CDR2 is YENEEA. Trimming pared 3 bases from V and 2 bases from J, leaving 10 bases between. The CDR3 sequence is 14 residues long. The CDR3: CASSFQGGNTEAFF. DNA for the CDR3: TGTGCCAGCAGCTTTCAGGGTGGAAACACTGAAGCTTTCTTT.